The 8 T cell receptor beta chains in this list originate from one sample, sequenced in a study of CD8+ T cells in alopecia areata. Extracted RNA was reverse transcribed, and the resulting cDNA served as sequencing template. Profiling relied on immunoSEQ multiplex PCR, and the TCRdb table lists in-frame clones only, not all of them. The sample yields some 150,000 clones, about 72% seen once. Specimen: CD8+ T cells sorted from blood, collected at week 0. The receptors derive from a human donor with alopecia areata.

The gene calls are TRBV13 and TRBJ1-1; tentatively, D is TRBD1 (5 bases). V was shortened by 3 bases and J by 2 bases, with 13 bases between the two germline ends. The CDR3 covers 15 residues. The germline V gene has CDR1 PRHDT and CDR2 FYEKMQ (reference sequence). The CDR3 reads CASSFRGDLNTEAFF. The DNA of the CDR3 is TGTGCCAGCAGCTTCCGGGGCGACCTAAACACTGAAGCTTTCTTT.

This clone was seen only once. The J gene is TRBJ1-1, the V gene TRBV7-9; possibly TRBD1 for D (6 bases). Germline V CDR1 and CDR2: SEHNR, FQNEAQ (reference sequence). This CDR3 comprises 15 residues. V lost 3 bases and J 2 bases, leaving 13 bases between the germline ends. The CDR3 loop is CASSFPTGLNTEAFF. CDR3 DNA sequence: TGTGCCAGCAGCTTTCCTACAGGGCTTAACACTGAAGCTTTCTTT.

The rearrangement joins TRBV5-1 to TRBJ1-6; 11 bases line up with TRBD1. V lost 4 bases and J lost 7; bases outside the gene matches: 4. The length of the CDR3 is 15 residues. Looked up from germline, CDR1 is SGHRS and CDR2 is YFSETQ. DNA for the CDR3: TGCGCCAGCAGCGACGGGACAGGGGGGAATTCACCCCTCCACTTT. Translated: CASSDGTGGNSPLHF.

The chain uses TRBV6-5 and TRBJ2-7; D may be TRBD1 or TRBD2 (5 bases each). The CDR3 is 14 residues long. With 2 bases removed from V and 4 bases from J, the gap between germline ends came to 12 bases. The germline gives CDR1 MNHEY, CDR2 SVGAGI. As DNA, the CDR3 is TGTGCCAGCAGTTACGGCCGGGGCGGTTACGAGCAGTACTTC. The encoded protein is CASSYGRGGYEQYF.

This clone was found a few times. The genes are TRBV5-1 and TRBJ2-7, with 7 bases fitting TRBD1. The germline CDR1 and CDR2 sequences are SGHRS and YFSETQ. The CDR3 spans 16 residues. Trimming cost V 0 bases and J 6 bases; bases outside gene matches: 12. The chain's CDR3 is CASSLGGLGQSSEQYF. CDR3 coding DNA: TGCGCCAGCAGCTTGGGGGGTCTGGGACAGTCATCCGAGCAGTACTTC.

The rearrangement links TRBV7-8 to TRBJ2-3, with D possibly TRBD1 on 7 matching bases. The CDR3 sequence is 17 residues long. Per germline, CDR1 SGHVS and CDR2 FQNEAQ. Trimming removed 5 bases from V and 2 bases from J, with 20 bases in between. The CDR3: CASSKSQQGTHTDTQYF. The CDR3 coding sequence is TGTGCCAGCAGCAAAAGTCAACAGGGGACTCACACAGATACGCAGTATTTT.

The rearrangement links TRBV4-1 to TRBJ1-1; D possibly corresponds to TRBD1 (6 bases). The germline V and J ends were trimmed by 4 bases and 0 bases, with 9 bases remaining between them. The CDR3 is 14 amino acids. From germline, CDR1 is MGHRA and CDR2 YSYEKL. The CDR3 is CASSLRQVNTEAFF. Here the CDR3 DNA reads TGCGCCAGCAGCCTTAGACAGGTGAACACTGAAGCTTTCTTT.

The chain carries TRBV9 and TRBJ2-6, with TRBD2 matching 13 bases. The length of the CDR3 is 16 residues. CDR1 is SGDLS, CDR2 YYNGEE, per germline. The V and J ends lost 7 bases and 2 bases, in that order; junction bases with no gene match: 3. The CDR3 sequence is CASRTSGGPGANVLTF. The CDR3 bases are TGTGCCAGCCGGACTAGCGGGGGTCCTGGGGCCAACGTCCTGACTTTC. Variable domain in full (rest from reference TRBV9 and TRBJ2-6): DSGVTQTPKHLITATGQRVTLRCSPRSGDLSVYWYQQSLDQGLQFLIQYYNGEERAKGNILERFSAQQFPDLHSELNLSSLELGDSALYFCASRTSGGPGANVLTFGAGSRLTVL.